This TCR beta chain is from a study of T cell responses to AZD1222 COVID-19 vaccine. Trimming pared 3 bases from V and 4 bases from J, leaving 9 bases between. Germline CDR1 reads KGHSH; CDR2 reads LQKENI. This CDR3 comprises 13 residues. Study-wide points: The study sampled repertoires only after the peak T cell response. Elevations in Spike-specific TCR breadth and depth followed administration of two AZD1222 doses. Nearly half of spike-specific TCRs reportedly go after variant regions that carry no mutations.

As for this clone: The target antigen is unknown. This same CDR3 is encoded by further DNA sequences in the sample.

Repertoires were generated with immunoSEQ multiplex PCR, while TCRdb's copy carries only in-frame clones and drops some. The table includes approximately 150,000 clones, around nine tenths detected once. Sequences were derived from peripheral blood, sampled 28 days after the second AZD1222 dose. The chain is built from TRBV18 and TRBJ1-1; D might be TRBD1 (6 bases). The TCR was taken from an adult who received the AZD1222 COVID-19 vaccine. This chain's CDR3 is CASSPDRSTEAFF. Here the CDR3 DNA reads TGTGCCAGCTCACCCGACAGGAGCACTGAAGCTTTCTTT.